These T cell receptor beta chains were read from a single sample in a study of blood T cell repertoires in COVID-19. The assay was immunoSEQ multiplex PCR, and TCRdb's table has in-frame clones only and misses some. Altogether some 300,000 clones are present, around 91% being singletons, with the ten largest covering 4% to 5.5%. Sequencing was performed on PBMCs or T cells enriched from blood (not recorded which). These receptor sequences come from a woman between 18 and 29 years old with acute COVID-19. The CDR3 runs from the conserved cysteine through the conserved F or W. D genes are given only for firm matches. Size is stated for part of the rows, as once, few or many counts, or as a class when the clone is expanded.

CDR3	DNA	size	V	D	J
CASSSLGRDRATEAFF	TGTGCCAGCAGTTCCCTCGGGAGGGACAGGGCAACTGAAGCTTTCTTT	-	TRBV27	TRBD1	TRBJ1-1
CAWSVAGNQPQHF	TGTGCCTGGAGTGTGGCAGGCAATCAGCCCCAGCATTTT	-	TRBV30	-	TRBJ1-5
CASSPPAVTGTHEQYF	TGTGCCAGCAGCCCCCCCGCCGTGACAGGGACCCACGAGCAGTACTTC	once	TRBV3-1/TRBV3-2	TRBD1	TRBJ2-7
CASMFGTSGRQGGEQFF	TGCGCCAGCATGTTTGGGACTAGCGGGAGGCAAGGTGGTGAGCAGTTCTTC	few	TRBV5-1	TRBD2	TRBJ2-1
CASSIGGATDTQYF	TGTGCCAGTAGTATAGGCGGGGCCACAGATACGCAGTATTTT	-	TRBV19	-	TRBJ2-3
CASSPRTGNSYNEQFF	TGCGCCAGCAGCCCCCGGACAGGGAATAGTTACAATGAGCAGTTCTTC	-	TRBV5-1	TRBD1	TRBJ2-1
CASSIMSGQSYNEQFF	TGTGCCAGTAGTATAATGAGCGGCCAGTCCTACAATGAGCAGTTCTTC	few	TRBV19	-	TRBJ2-1
CASSPPGQGAYEQYF	TGTGCCAGCAGCCCACCGGGACAGGGGGCCTACGAGCAGTACTTC	-	TRBV11-2	TRBD1	TRBJ2-7
CASSKQIGGRNEQYF	TGTGCCAGCAGTAAACAGATCGGGGGGCGAAATGAGCAGTACTTC	-	TRBV28	-	TRBJ2-7
CASSPELGANEAFF	TGTGCCAGCTCACCAGAATTGGGGGCAAATGAAGCTTTCTTT	-	TRBV18	-	TRBJ1-1
CASKREGGSSYEQYF	TGTGCCAGCAAAAGGGAGGGCGGGAGTTCTTACGAGCAGTACTTC	-	TRBV2	TRBD2	TRBJ2-7
CASSLGGAFKAFF	TGTGCCAGCAGTCTAGGCGGAGCCTTCAAAGCTTTCTTT	-	TRBV7-9	-	TRBJ1-1
CASSPLSSSWSTDTQYF	TGTGCCAGCTCACCACTATCGTCTAGCTGGAGCACAGATACGCAGTATTTT	-	TRBV18	-	TRBJ2-3
CASRPDPTLPQHF	TGTGCCAGCAGACCAGACCCGACTCTGCCCCAGCATTTT	-	TRBV2	-	TRBJ1-5
CASTLTGGYNEQFF	TGTGCCAGCACCCTAACCGGGGGATACAATGAGCAGTTCTTC	-	TRBV7-2	-	TRBJ2-1
CASSLPGLRETQYF	TGTGCCAGCTCGCTACCGGGACTGAGGGAGACCCAGTACTTC	-	TRBV18	-	TRBJ2-5
CASSLARGDSPLHF	TGTGCCAGCAGCTTGGCCAGGGGGGATTCACCCCTCCACTTT	-	TRBV5-5	TRBD1	TRBJ1-6
CASSLERPLHRGRTEAFF	TGTGCCAGCAGCTTAGAAAGGCCCCTCCACAGGGGGAGGACTGAAGCTTTCTTT	-	TRBV7-2	TRBD1	TRBJ1-1
CAISESISGSNYGYTF	TGTGCCATCAGTGAGTCGATATCCGGTAGTAACTATGGCTACACCTTC	-	TRBV10-3	-	TRBJ1-2
CASSSGTSAYNEQFF	TGTGCCAGCAGCTCGGGGACTAGCGCCTACAATGAGCAGTTCTTC	-	TRBV11-1	TRBD2	TRBJ2-1
CASSADRNQPQHF	TGTGCCAGCAGTGCGGACAGGAATCAGCCCCAGCATTTT	-	TRBV28	TRBD1	TRBJ1-5
CASSVATGGGGGTEAFF	TGTGCCAGCAGCGTAGCTACGGGGGGCGGCGGTGGCACTGAAGCTTTCTTT	-	TRBV9	-	TRBJ1-1
CASSITGNTEAFF	TGTGCCAGTAGTATAACTGGGAACACTGAAGCTTTCTTT	-	TRBV19	-	TRBJ1-1
CASSISSGGPGNTIYF	TGTGCCAGCAGTATCTCTAGCGGGGGCCCTGGAAACACCATATATTTT	few	TRBV28	-	TRBJ1-3
CASIRFRGASTDTQYF	TGTGCCAGCATCCGGTTCAGGGGGGCTAGCACAGATACGCAGTATTTT	-	TRBV28	-	TRBJ2-3
CSVSQGAGTEAFF	TGCAGCGTTTCCCAGGGGGCTGGCACTGAAGCTTTCTTT	-	TRBV29-1	TRBD1	TRBJ1-1
CASSLPGLAVSYEQYF	TGTGCCAGCAGCTTGCCGGGACTAGCGGTCTCCTACGAGCAGTACTTC	-	TRBV5-8	TRBD2	TRBJ2-7
CASTPGTSGTYEQYF	TGTGCCAGCACCCCTGGGACTAGCGGGACCTACGAGCAGTACTTC	-	TRBV9	TRBD2	TRBJ2-7
CASSLASRDRAYEQYF	TGCGCCAGCAGCTTGGCAAGCAGGGACAGGGCCTACGAGCAGTACTTC	-	TRBV5-1	TRBD1	TRBJ2-7
CASSQDSLITGGSANTGELFF	TGTGCCAGCAGCCAAGACAGCTTAATAACAGGGGGAAGCGCGAACACCGGGGAGCTGTTTTTT	-	TRBV3-1/TRBV3-2	TRBD1	TRBJ2-2
CASRTGWWDTEAFF	TGTGCCAGCAGGACAGGGTGGTGGGACACTGAAGCTTTCTTT	-	TRBV28	TRBD1	TRBJ1-1
CASGSLAYSRENTGELFF	TGCGCCAGCGGCTCTCTAGCCTACTCGCGAGAGAACACCGGGGAGCTGTTTTTT	-	TRBV5-1	-	TRBJ2-2
CASSQDLYNEQFF	TGTGCCAGCAGCCAAGATCTTTACAATGAGCAGTTCTTC	-	TRBV4-2	-	TRBJ2-1
CASSPTRNTEAFF	TGTGCCAGCTCACCAACCAGGAACACTGAAGCTTTCTTT	once	TRBV18	-	TRBJ1-1
CASSLAGQGTGELFF	TGTGCCAGCAGCTTAGCGGGCCAGGGAACCGGGGAGCTGTTTTTT	-	TRBV11-1	-	TRBJ2-2
CASSIIGGSSYNEQFF	TGTGCCAGTAGTATAATCGGGGGGAGCTCCTACAATGAGCAGTTCTTC	-	TRBV19	TRBD2	TRBJ2-1
CAISERAQNTEAFF	TGTGCCATCAGTGAGAGAGCCCAGAACACTGAAGCTTTCTTT	-	TRBV10-3	-	TRBJ1-1
CASGQGGEETQYF	TGTGCCAGCGGCCAAGGGGGGGAAGAGACCCAGTACTTC	-	TRBV12-3/TRBV12-4	-	TRBJ2-5
CASRNRGSEAFF	TGTGCCAGTAGAAATAGAGGGAGTGAAGCTTTCTTT	-	TRBV19	-	TRBJ1-1
CASSFDRGYGYTF	TGTGCCAGCAGCTTCGACAGGGGGTATGGCTACACCTTC	-	TRBV28	TRBD1	TRBJ1-2
CASSRTTENYEQYF	TGTGCCAGCTCGCGGACGACAGAGAACTACGAGCAGTACTTC	once	TRBV18	-	TRBJ2-7
CASSLRGGGDTIYF	TGCGCCAGCAGCTTGAGAGGAGGAGGGGACACCATATATTTT	-	TRBV5-1	-	TRBJ1-3
CASSVDRANYGYTF	TGTGCCAGCAGTGTAGACAGGGCTAACTATGGCTACACCTTC	-	TRBV27	TRBD1	TRBJ1-2
CASSLTGQSSYEQYF	TGTGCCAGTAGTTTAACGGGACAGTCCTCCTACGAGCAGTACTTC	-	TRBV19	TRBD1	TRBJ2-7
CASSLPGEIRKSQHF	TGTGCCAGCAGTTTACCGGGGGAGATCAGGAAGTCCCAGCATTTT	-	TRBV28	-	TRBJ1-5
CASSLEASGAYEQYF	TGTGCCAGCAGCTTAGAGGCTAGCGGAGCCTACGAGCAGTACTTC	-	TRBV7-6	TRBD2	TRBJ2-7
CASSSRTGEDTEAFF	TGTGCCAGCTCGTCTAGGACAGGGGAGGACACTGAAGCTTTCTTT	-	TRBV18	TRBD1	TRBJ1-1
CASSKLAGVRNEQFF	TGTGCCAGCAGTAAACTAGCGGGAGTAAGGAATGAGCAGTTCTTC	-	TRBV11-3	TRBD2	TRBJ2-1
CASSVTGTGEEKLFF	TGTGCCAGTAGCGTCACCGGGACAGGGGAAGAAAAACTGTTTTTT	-	TRBV19	TRBD1	TRBJ1-4
CATSDGTSGRYNEQFF	TGTGCCACCAGTGACGGGACTAGCGGGAGGTATAATGAGCAGTTCTTC	-	TRBV24-1	TRBD2	TRBJ2-1
CASSLGAGGYGYTF	TGTGCCAGCAGTTTAGGGGCAGGGGGCTATGGCTACACCTTC	-	TRBV28	TRBD1	TRBJ1-2
CASSPARGPPGNQPQHF	TGTGCCAGCTCACCAGCCAGGGGCCCGCCGGGGAATCAGCCCCAGCATTTT	-	TRBV18	-	TRBJ1-5
CASSDWAGGNEQYF	TGTGCCAGCAGTGATTGGGCGGGAGGTAACGAGCAGTACTTC	-	TRBV2	TRBD2	TRBJ2-7
CASSQTDTSNNEQFF	TGTGCCAGCAGCCAGACAGACACTTCTAACAATGAGCAGTTCTTC	-	TRBV21-1	-	TRBJ2-1
CASSQGGYSYEQYF	TGTGCCAGCAGCCAAGGCGGGTATTCCTACGAGCAGTACTTC	-	TRBV14	-	TRBJ2-7